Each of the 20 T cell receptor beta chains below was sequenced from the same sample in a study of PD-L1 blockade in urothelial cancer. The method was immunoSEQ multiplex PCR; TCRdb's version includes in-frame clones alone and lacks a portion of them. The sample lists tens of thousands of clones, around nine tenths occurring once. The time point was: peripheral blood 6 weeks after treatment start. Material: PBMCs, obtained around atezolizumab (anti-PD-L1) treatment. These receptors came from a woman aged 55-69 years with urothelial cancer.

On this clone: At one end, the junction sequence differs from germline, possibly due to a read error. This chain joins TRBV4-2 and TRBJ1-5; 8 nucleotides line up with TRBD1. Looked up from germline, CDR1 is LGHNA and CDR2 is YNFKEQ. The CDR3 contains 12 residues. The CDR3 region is CASSQDEGQAIF. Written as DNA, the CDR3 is TGTGCCAGCAGCCAAGATGAGGGACAGGCCATTTTT.

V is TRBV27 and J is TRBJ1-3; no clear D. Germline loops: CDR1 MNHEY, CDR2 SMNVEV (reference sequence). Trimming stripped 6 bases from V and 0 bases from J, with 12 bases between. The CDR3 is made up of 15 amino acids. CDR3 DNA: TGTGCCAGCAGAGGAGGGAGAGCCTCTGGAAACACCATATATTTT. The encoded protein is CASRGGRASGNTIYF.

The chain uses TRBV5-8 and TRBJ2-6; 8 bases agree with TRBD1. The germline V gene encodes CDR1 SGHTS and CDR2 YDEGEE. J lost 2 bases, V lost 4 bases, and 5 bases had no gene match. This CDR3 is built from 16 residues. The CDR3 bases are TGTGCCAGCAGCCCGATACAGGGGGCTGGGGCCAACGTCCTGACTTTC. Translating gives CASSPIQGAGANVLTF.

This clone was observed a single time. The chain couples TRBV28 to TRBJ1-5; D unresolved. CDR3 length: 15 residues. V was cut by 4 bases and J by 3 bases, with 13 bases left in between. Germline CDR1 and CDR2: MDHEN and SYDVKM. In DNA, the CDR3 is TGTGCCAGCAGTTCCCCCACTAGTTACAATCAGCCCCAGCATTTT. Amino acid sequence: CASSSPTSYNQPQHF. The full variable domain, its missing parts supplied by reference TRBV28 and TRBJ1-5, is DVKVTQSSRYLVKRTGEKVFLECVQDMDHENMFWYRQDPGLGLRLIYFSYDVKMKEKGDIPEGYSVSREKKERFSLILESASTNQTSMYLCASSSPTSYNQPQHFGDGTRLSIL.

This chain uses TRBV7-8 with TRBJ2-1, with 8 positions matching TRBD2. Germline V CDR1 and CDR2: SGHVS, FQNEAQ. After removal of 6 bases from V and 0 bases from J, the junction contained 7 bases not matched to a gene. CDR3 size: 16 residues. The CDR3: CASSRNSGDSYNEQFF. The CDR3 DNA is TGTGCCAGCAGTCGAAATAGCGGGGACTCCTACAATGAGCAGTTCTTC. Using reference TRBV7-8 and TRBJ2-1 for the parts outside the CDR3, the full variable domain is GAGVSQSPRYKVAKRGQDVALRCDPISGHVSLFWYQQALGQGPEFLTYFQNEAQLDKSGLPSDRFFAERPEGSVSTLKIQRTQQEDSAVYLCASSRNSGDSYNEQFFGPGTRLTVL.

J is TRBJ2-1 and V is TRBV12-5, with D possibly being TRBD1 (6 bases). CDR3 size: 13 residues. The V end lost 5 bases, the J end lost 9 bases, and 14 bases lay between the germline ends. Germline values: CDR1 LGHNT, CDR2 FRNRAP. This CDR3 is CASGRGYPAEQFF. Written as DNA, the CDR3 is TGTGCTAGTGGTAGGGGGTACCCAGCTGAGCAGTTCTTC.

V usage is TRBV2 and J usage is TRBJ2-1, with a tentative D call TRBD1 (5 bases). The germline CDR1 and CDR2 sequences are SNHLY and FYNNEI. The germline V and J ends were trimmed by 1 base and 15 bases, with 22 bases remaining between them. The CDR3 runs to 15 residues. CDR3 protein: CASSEGSTLGPAVFF. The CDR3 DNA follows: TGTGCCAGCAGTGAAGGTTCTACTTTGGGGCCCGCGGTGTTCTTC.

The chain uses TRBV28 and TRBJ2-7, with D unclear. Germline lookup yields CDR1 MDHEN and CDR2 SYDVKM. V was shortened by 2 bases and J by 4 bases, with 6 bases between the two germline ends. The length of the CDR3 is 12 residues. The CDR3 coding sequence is TGTGCCAGCAGTTTAGCCGGGTACGAGCAGTACTTC. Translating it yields CASSLAGYEQYF.

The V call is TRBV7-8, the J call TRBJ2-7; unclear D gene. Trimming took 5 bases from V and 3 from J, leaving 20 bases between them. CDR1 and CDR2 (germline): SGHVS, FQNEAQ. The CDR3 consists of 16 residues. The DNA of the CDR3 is TGTGCCAGCAGCCTACGAACTGTTGGGCCTAACTACGAGCAGTACTTC. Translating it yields CASSLRTVGPNYEQYF.

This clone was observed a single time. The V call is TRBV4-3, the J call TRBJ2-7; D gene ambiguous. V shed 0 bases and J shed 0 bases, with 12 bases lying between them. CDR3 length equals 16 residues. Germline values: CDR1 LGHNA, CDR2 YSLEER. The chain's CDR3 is CASSQELRSSSYEQYF. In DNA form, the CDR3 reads TGCGCCAGCAGCCAAGAGTTACGGAGCAGCTCCTACGAGCAGTACTTC.

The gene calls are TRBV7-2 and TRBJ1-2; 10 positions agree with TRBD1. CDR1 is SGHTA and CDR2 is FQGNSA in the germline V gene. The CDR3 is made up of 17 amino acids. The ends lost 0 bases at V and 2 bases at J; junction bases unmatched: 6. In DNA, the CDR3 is TGTGCCAGCAGCTTAGCGAGAGGGACAGGGGACAACTATGGCTACACCTTC. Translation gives CASSLARGTGDNYGYTF.

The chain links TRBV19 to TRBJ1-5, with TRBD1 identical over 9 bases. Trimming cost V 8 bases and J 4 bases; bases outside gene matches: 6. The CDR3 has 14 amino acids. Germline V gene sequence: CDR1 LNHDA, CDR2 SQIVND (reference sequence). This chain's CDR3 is CASRDRGGNQPQHF. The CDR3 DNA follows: TGTGCCAGTCGAGACAGGGGGGGTAATCAGCCCCAGCATTTT.

The CDR3, as DNA: TGTGCCAGTAGTGAACAGGGGGCGGCGTATGGCTACACCTTC. Protein: CASSEQGAAYGYTF. The genes are TRBV19 and TRBJ1-2; 9 bases map to TRBD1. Germline CDR1 LNHDA, CDR2 SQIVND (reference sequence). The CDR3 is made up of 14 amino acids. V dropped 5 bases and J dropped 5; count of bases not matched to a gene: 6.

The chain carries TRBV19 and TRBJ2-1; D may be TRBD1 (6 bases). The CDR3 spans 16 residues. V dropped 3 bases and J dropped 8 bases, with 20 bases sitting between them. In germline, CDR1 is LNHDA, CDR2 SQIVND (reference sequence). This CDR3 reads CASSIPLGTGNYEQFF. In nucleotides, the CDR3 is TGTGCCAGTAGTATCCCATTAGGCACAGGGAACTATGAGCAGTTCTTC.

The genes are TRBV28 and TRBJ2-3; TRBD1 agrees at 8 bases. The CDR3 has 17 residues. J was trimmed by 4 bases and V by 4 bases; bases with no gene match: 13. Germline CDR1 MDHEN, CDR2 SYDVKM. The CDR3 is CASSWGQDFRFADTQYF. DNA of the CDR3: TGTGCCAGCAGTTGGGGACAGGATTTTCGGTTCGCAGATACGCAGTATTTT.

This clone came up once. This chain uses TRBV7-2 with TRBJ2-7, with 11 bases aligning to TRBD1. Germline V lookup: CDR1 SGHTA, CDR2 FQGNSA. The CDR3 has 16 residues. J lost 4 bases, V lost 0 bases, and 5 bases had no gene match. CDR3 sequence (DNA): TGTGCCAGCAGCTTAGCGAGGACAGGGGGCTGGTACGAGCAGTACTTC. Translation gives CASSLARTGGWYEQYF.

The CDR3 is CASRRTLYEQYF. The CDR3 nucleotides read TGTGCCAGCAGGCGGACTCTCTACGAGCAGTACTTC. The V gene is TRBV27, the J gene TRBJ2-7; a possible D gene is TRBD2 (5 bases). The CDR3 is 12 residues long. Trimming cost V 6 bases and J 3 bases, with 9 bases left between them. In germline, CDR1 is MNHEY, CDR2 SMNVEV (reference sequence).

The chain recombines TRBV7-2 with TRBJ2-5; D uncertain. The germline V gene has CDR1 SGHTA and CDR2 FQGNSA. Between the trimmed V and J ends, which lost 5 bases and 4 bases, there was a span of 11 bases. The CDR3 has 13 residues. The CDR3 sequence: CASSSLMRETQYF. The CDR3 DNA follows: TGTGCCAGCAGCAGCTTAATGAGAGAGACCCAGTACTTC.

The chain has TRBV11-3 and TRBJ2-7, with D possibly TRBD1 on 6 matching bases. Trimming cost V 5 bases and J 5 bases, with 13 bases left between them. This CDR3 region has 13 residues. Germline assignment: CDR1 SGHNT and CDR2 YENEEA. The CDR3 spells CASSATGSHEQYF. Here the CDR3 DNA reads TGTGCCAGCAGCGCAACAGGGTCCCACGAGCAGTACTTC.

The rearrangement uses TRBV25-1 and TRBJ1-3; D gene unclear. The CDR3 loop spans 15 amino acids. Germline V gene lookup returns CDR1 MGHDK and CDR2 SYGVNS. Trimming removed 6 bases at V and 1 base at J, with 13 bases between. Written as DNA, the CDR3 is TGTGCCAGCAGGCCATCAGGAGGGTCTGGAAACACCATATATTTT. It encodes CASRPSGGSGNTIYF.